The 20 T cell receptor beta chains in this list originate from one sample, sequenced in a study of human T cells and chemical hapten exposure. The time point here: patch test 1, 2 weeks after DPC sensitization. Treatment reported: therapeutic diphenylcyclopropenone sensitization with weekly scalp DPC. One entry per CDR3 protein results from TCRdb running MiXCR on the RACE reads. The sample has 300,000 to 350,000 distinct CDR3 sequences; around 7% are singletons. The material was whole blood, obtained in connection with sensitization to the hapten diphenylcyclopropenone (DPC). Every receptor here comes from a young woman with alopecia areata. Some clones in this sample may be carry-over from other donors' samples.

This rearrangement joins TRBV6-2 or TRBV6-3 to TRBJ2-1; 7 bases are a match to TRBD2. Germline CDR1 and CDR2: MNHEY and SVGEGT. V shed 7 bases, J shed 0 bases, and the junction held 12 bases outside the gene matches. This CDR3 spans 17 amino acids. The CDR3 loop reads CASKILAWGNSYNEQFF. The CDR3 DNA reads TGTGCCAGCAAAATACTAGCGTGGGGGAACTCCTACAATGAGCAGTTCTTC.

This clonotype was counted ten times or more. DNA of the CDR3: TGTGCCAGCAGCCAGCGGGGGGGCATCGACGAGCAGTACTTC. This translates into CASSQRGGIDEQYF. J is TRBJ2-7 and V is TRBV3-1, with 9 bases that match TRBD2. The trim removed 3 bases at V and 5 bases at J, leaving 5 bases unmatched. CDR3 length: 14 amino acids. Germline V gene lookup returns CDR1 LGHDT and CDR2 YNNKEL (reference sequence).

The chain's CDR3 is CSALGRSRIDTQYF. The CDR3 coding sequence is TGCAGTGCTTTGGGACGGAGTAGGATTGATACGCAGTATTTT. This chain uses TRBV20-1 with TRBJ2-3; D tentatively reads TRBD1 or TRBD2 (5 bases each). CDR3 length: 14 residues. Trimming removed 5 bases from V and 6 bases from J, with 18 bases in between. From germline, CDR1 is DFQATT and CDR2 SNEGSKA (reference sequence).

V usage is TRBV2 and J usage is TRBJ1-1; D gene unclear. This CDR3 has 15 residues. Germline CDR1 and CDR2: SNHLY and FYNNEI. Between the trimmed V and J ends, which lost 1 base and 0 bases, there was a span of 9 bases. The CDR3 DNA reads as TGTGCCAGCAGTGAAGAGTTTATGATGAACACTGAAGCTTTCTTT. Protein sequence: CASSEEFMMNTEAFF.

This clonotype was recorded a few times. The chain carries TRBV24-1 and TRBJ2-2, with D perhaps matching TRBD1 (5 bases). Germline assignment: CDR1 KGHDR and CDR2 SFDVKD. The CDR3 sequence is 18 residues long. V was shortened by 6 bases and J by 1 base, with 20 bases between the two germline ends. CDR3 region: CATSPQGKGFKNTGELFF. The CDR3 bases are TGTGCCACCAGTCCTCAGGGAAAGGGCTTTAAGAACACCGGGGAGCTGTTTTTT.

Only a few counts were recorded for this clonotype. The chain recombines TRBV9 with TRBJ1-2; 7 nucleotides line up with TRBD1. The V segment lost 4 bases and the J segment 4 bases; nucleotides outside the gene matches: 13. This CDR3 contains 16 residues. CDR1 and CDR2 from the germline V gene are SGDLS and YYNGEE. Here the CDR3 reads CASSPTTGYLGYGYTF. CDR3 sequence (DNA): TGTGCCAGCAGCCCAACGACAGGGTATCTGGGCTATGGCTACACCTTC.

This clonotype was seen repeatedly, ten times or more. The chain carries TRBV18 and TRBJ2-1; possible D gene TRBD2, 7 bases. Germline assignment: CDR1 KGHSH and CDR2 LQKENI. CDR3 length equals 14 residues. The germline V and J ends were trimmed by 3 bases and 6 bases, with 12 bases remaining between them. As DNA, the CDR3 is TGTGCCAGCTCACCGTTGGGAGGGGGCAATGAGCAGTTCTTC. Encoded protein: CASSPLGGGNEQFF.

This clonotype appeared many times. The junction and the germline gene differ at one end; a read error may be behind it. V gene TRBV27 combines with J gene TRBJ2-2; 7 nucleotides match TRBD1. CDR3 length equals 13 residues. From germline, CDR1 is MNHEY and CDR2 SMNVEV (reference sequence). The CDR3 spells CASSSTNPRGLVF. The CDR3 nucleotides read TGTGCCAGCAGCTCTACAAATCCCAGGGGGTTGGTTTTT.

In its sample, this clonotype was seen a few times. The V gene is TRBV10-3, the J gene TRBJ1-1; D is uncertain. The V and J ends lost 3 bases and 0 bases respectively, with 8 bases between them. Germline values: CDR1 ENHRY, CDR2 SYGVKD. The CDR3 length is 14 residues. The CDR3 sequence: CAISDGRLNTEAFF. The CDR3 region has the DNA TGTGCCATCAGTGATGGTAGATTGAACACTGAAGCTTTCTTT.

This clonotype was counted a few times. The J gene is TRBJ2-3, the V gene TRBV5-6, with a possible D match to TRBD2 (5 bases). Looked up from germline, CDR1 is SGHDT and CDR2 is YYEEEE. The CDR3 has 11 amino acids. Trimming shortened V by 4 bases and J by 8 bases, and 8 bases separated the two germline ends. CDR3 in DNA: TGTGCCAGCAGCGCCCTAGCTACGCAGTATTTT. This encodes CASSALATQYF.

This clonotype appeared many times. The CDR3 DNA reads as TGTGCCAGCAGCACCGACAGTTACGAGCAGTACTTC. Translating gives CASSTDSYEQYF. The chain combines TRBV5-5 with TRBJ2-7; tentative D call: TRBD1 (5 bases). With 4 bases removed from V and 4 bases from J, the gap between germline ends came to 9 bases. The CDR3 totals 12 residues. Per the germline V gene, CDR1 is SGHKS and CDR2 is YYEKEE (reference sequence).

J is TRBJ2-1 and V is TRBV5-1, with D perhaps given as TRBD1 or TRBD2 (6 bases each). In germline, CDR1 is SGHRS, CDR2 YFSETQ. Trimming left V 2 bases short and J 15 bases short, with 21 bases between. This CDR3 has 14 amino acids. CDR3 DNA sequence: TGCGCCAGCAGCTTCGAAGACGGGGGCGCTTCACTGTTCTTC. Encoded protein: CASSFEDGGASLFF.

This clonotype came up a few times. V usage is TRBV6-5 and J usage is TRBJ1-6, with a tentative D call TRBD1 (6 bases). CDR1 is MNHEY and CDR2 is SVGAGI in the germline V gene. The V end lost 6 bases, the J end lost 3 bases, and 15 bases lay between the germline ends. The CDR3 contains 16 residues. The CDR3 sequence: CASSRTGPFYNSPLHF. Here the CDR3 DNA reads TGTGCCAGCAGCCGCACAGGGCCATTCTATAATTCACCCCTCCACTTT.

This clonotype has only a few counts. The gene calls are TRBV5-1 and TRBJ1-1, with D possibly matching TRBD1 (6 bases). Trimming stripped 0 bases from V and 6 bases from J, with 15 bases between. From germline, CDR1 is SGHRS and CDR2 YFSETQ. This CDR3 is built from 15 residues. The CDR3 DNA reads as TGCGCCAGCAGCTTGGGGGCAGGGGACGTGCCTGAAGCTTTCTTT. This codes for CASSLGAGDVPEAFF.

This clonotype was picked up a small number of times. V is TRBV14 and J is TRBJ1-2; D possibly corresponds to TRBD1 (5 bases). Germline lookup yields CDR1 SGHDN and CDR2 FVKESK. The ends were cut back, 4 bases at V and 8 bases at J, with 11 bases in the middle. The CDR3 totals 12 residues. CDR3 bases: TGTGCCAGCAGCCCGGGGCCCGGCGGCTACACCTTC. It translates to CASSPGPGGYTF.

This clonotype was recorded at least ten times. The chain is built from TRBV4-3 and TRBJ2-7; 7 nucleotides agree with TRBD1. CDR1 and CDR2 (germline): LGHNA, YSLEER. V shed 0 bases, J shed 3 bases, and the junction held 5 bases outside the gene matches. The CDR3 covers 15 residues. The CDR3 protein is CASSQDKAGGYEQYF. The CDR3 DNA sequence: TGCGCCAGCAGCCAAGATAAGGCAGGGGGCTACGAGCAGTACTTC.

This clonotype was counted a few times. This chain's CDR3 is CASSERRGGLYNEQFF. In nucleotides, the CDR3 is TGTGCCAGCAGTGAAAGGCGGGGGGGCCTTTACAATGAGCAGTTCTTC. The chain carries TRBV2 and TRBJ2-1; 9 positions agree with TRBD2. This CDR3 comprises 16 residues. In germline, CDR1 is SNHLY, CDR2 FYNNEI. The V gene end was trimmed by 2 bases and the J gene end by 4 bases; junction bases not matched to a gene: 6.

The V call is TRBV6-5, the J call TRBJ2-7; D perhaps matches TRBD2 (5 bases). V dropped 8 bases and J dropped 7 bases, with 12 bases sitting between them. The V gene's germline CDR1 is MNHEY and CDR2 SVGAGI. The length of the CDR3 is 11 residues. DNA for the CDR3: TGTGCCAGCGCAGTCGGGGTTGAGCAGTACTTC. Its translation: CASAVGVEQYF.

The chain couples TRBV3-1 to TRBJ2-5; D possibly matches TRBD1 or TRBD2 (5 bases each). Trimming took off 4 bases at V and 2 bases at J, with 14 bases between the two ends. There are 15 residues in the CDR3. Germline values: CDR1 LGHDT, CDR2 YNNKEL (reference sequence). The CDR3 reads CASSRSGTNQETQYF. CDR3 DNA sequence: TGTGCCAGCAGCCGGTCCGGGACGAATCAAGAGACCCAGTACTTC.

This clonotype came up a few times. The chain recombines TRBV4-2 with TRBJ1-4, with unresolved D. Germline CDR1 and CDR2: LGHNA and YNFKEQ. CDR3 length: 14 residues. V shed 1 base and J shed 5 bases, with 8 bases lying between them. The CDR3 DNA reads as TGTGCCAGCAGCCAAGGACGGCCGAATGAAAAACTGTTTTTT. Protein product: CASSQGRPNEKLFF.